The 14 T cell receptor beta chains below come from one sample, sequenced in a study of shared T cell receptors in the human thymus. Libraries were prepared by immunoSEQ multiplex PCR; TCRdb keeps only in-frame clonotypes and omits some of them. The data hold about 540,000 clones, with roughly 74% observed a single time. These data also formed part of another study, on human thymus T cells.

Sequencing was done on a sample of thymocytes. Source of these receptors: a boy under two years old with a congenital heart defect.

The genes are TRBV2 and TRBJ2-7; D is unclear. V was pared by 2 bases and J by 7 bases, with 18 bases between. The CDR3 loop spans 15 amino acids. Germline lookup yields CDR1 SNHLY and CDR2 FYNNEI. The chain's CDR3 is CASSEPKHPSGEQYF. The CDR3 DNA is TGTGCCAGCAGTGAACCCAAACACCCTTCCGGGGAGCAGTACTTC.

The chain couples TRBV11-2 to TRBJ2-7; D unclear. Looked up from germline, CDR1 is SGHAT and CDR2 is FQNNGV. The V end lost 0 bases, the J end lost 0 bases, and 12 bases lay between the germline ends. The CDR3 has 16 amino acids. CDR3 amino acids: CASSLETSDDSYEQYF. The CDR3 DNA follows: TGTGCCAGCAGCTTAGAAACGAGCGATGACTCCTACGAGCAGTACTTC.

This chain links TRBV18 with TRBJ2-7, with 7 bases lining up with TRBD2. The length of the CDR3 is 15 residues. V was pared by 0 bases and J by 6 bases, with 8 bases of the junction left unmatched. In germline, CDR1 is KGHSH, CDR2 LQKENI. CDR3 DNA sequence: TGTGCCAGCTCACCACCGGCCGCGGGAGTACGCGAGCAGTACTTC. Its translation is CASSPPAAGVREQYF.

The rearrangement links TRBV4-2 to TRBJ2-1, with 13 bases aligning to TRBD2. The junction had 13 bases not matched to a gene; V was cut back by 3 bases and J by 8 bases. CDR3 size: 18 residues. Germline CDR1 and CDR2: LGHNA and YNFKEQ. In DNA, the CDR3 is TGTGCCAGCAGCCACCTCATATGGACTAGCGGGAGAGAATATGAGCAGTTCTTC. It codes for CASSHLIWTSGREYEQFF.

This chain uses TRBV6-5 with TRBJ2-7; 8 bases are shared with TRBD2. The CDR3 loop spans 15 amino acids. V trimming: 0 bases; J trimming: 6 bases; junction bases outside the gene matches: 7. Looked up from germline, CDR1 is MNHEY and CDR2 is SVGAGI. This chain's CDR3 is CASSYSREVGGEQYF. CDR3 bases: TGTGCCAGCAGTTACTCGCGGGAGGTGGGGGGCGAGCAGTACTTC.

Written as DNA, the CDR3 is TGTGCCAGCAGTTTAGAGGCGGGAGCAGTCCACGAGCAGTACTTC. Encoded protein: CASSLEAGAVHEQYF. The rearrangement joins TRBV27 to TRBJ2-7; 7 nucleotides agree with TRBD2. Germline V gene lookup returns CDR1 MNHEY and CDR2 SMNVEV (reference sequence). Unmatched junction bases numbered 9, after V lost 2 bases and J lost 5 bases. The CDR3 sequence is 15 residues long.

J is TRBJ2-5 and V is TRBV5-1, with TRBD1 matching over 9 bases. The CDR3 sequence is 15 residues long. The J segment lost 1 base and the V segment lost 2 bases, leaving 3 bases of the junction unmatched. The germline CDR1 and CDR2 sequences are SGHRS and YFSETQ. This CDR3 reads CASSLQGALQETQYF. DNA of the CDR3: TGCGCCAGCAGCTTACAGGGGGCCCTCCAAGAGACCCAGTACTTC.

This chain links TRBV13 with TRBJ2-1; 7 positions match TRBD1. Germline lookup yields CDR1 PRHDT and CDR2 FYEKMQ (reference sequence). The CDR3 consists of 17 residues. The V gene end was trimmed by 5 bases and the J gene end by 0 bases; junction bases not matched to a gene: 10. CDR3 residues: CASSPRGPESSYNEQFF. CDR3 nucleotides: TGTGCCAGCAGCCCGAGGGGGCCTGAATCCTCCTACAATGAGCAGTTCTTC. The complete variable domain, with remaining parts taken from reference TRBV13 and TRBJ2-1, reads AAGVIQSPRHLIKEKRETATLKCYPIPRHDTVYWYQQGPGQDPQFLISFYEKMQSDKGSIPDRFSAQQFSDYHSELNMSSLELGDSALYFCASSPRGPESSYNEQFFGPGTRLTVL.

The chain recombines TRBV10-3 with TRBJ2-1, with 12 bases identical to TRBD2. This CDR3 contains 17 residues. The V and J ends lost 0 bases and 6 bases, in that order; junction bases with no gene match: 6. Germline CDR1 reads ENHRY; CDR2 reads SYGVKD. This CDR3 reads CAISESAWTSGTNEQFF. CDR3 DNA: TGTGCCATCAGTGAGTCGGCCTGGACTAGCGGGACCAATGAGCAGTTCTTC.

The V call is TRBV4-2, the J call TRBJ2-7; 9 bases line up with TRBD1. CDR1 LGHNA and CDR2 YNFKEQ come from the germline V gene. The CDR3 has 17 residues. Germline trimming cut 4 bases from V and 0 bases from J; bases unmatched to any gene: 10. CDR3 DNA sequence: TGTGCCAGCAGCCGGCACACAGGGGGCAAGAGCTCCTACGAGCAGTACTTC. This gives the protein CASSRHTGGKSSYEQYF.

CDR3 sequence: CASRRGASGREGTDTQYF. In nucleotides, the CDR3 is TGTGCCAGCAGGCGCGGGGCTAGCGGGAGGGAAGGCACAGATACGCAGTATTTT. The V gene is TRBV5-6, the J gene TRBJ2-3; the match to TRBD2 covers 12 bases. This CDR3 comprises 18 residues. V shed 5 bases and J 1 base; nucleotides not matched to a gene: 11. Germline values: CDR1 SGHDT, CDR2 YYEEEE.

J is TRBJ1-2 and V is TRBV7-9; no clear D. CDR3 length: 15 amino acids. V lost 10 bases to trimming and J lost 1 base, with 19 bases between them. Germline V CDR1 and CDR2: SEHNR, FQNEAQ (reference sequence). The CDR3 bases are TGTGCCACCGAGACGGGGTCAAGGGTTAACTATGGCTACACCTTC. Amino acids: CATETGSRVNYGYTF.

There are a few counts of this clone. This rearrangement joins TRBV5-6 to TRBJ2-5, with 8 nucleotides matching TRBD2. Losses at the gene ends were 2 bases for V and 4 bases for J; bases not matched to a gene: 4. Germline V lookup: CDR1 SGHDT, CDR2 YYEEEE. The CDR3 contains 14 residues. The CDR3 here is CASSFPGLAETQYF. The DNA of the CDR3 is TGTGCCAGCAGCTTCCCCGGACTAGCAGAGACCCAGTACTTC. The full variable domain, completed using reference TRBV5-6 and TRBJ2-5, is DAGVTQSPTHLIKTRGQQVTLRCSPKSGHDTVSWYQQALGQGPQFIFQYYEEEERQRGNFPDRFSGHQFPNYSSELNVNALLLGDSALYLCASSFPGLAETQYFGPGTRLLVL.

The CDR3 is CASSQESPAEADTQYF. The CDR3 DNA reads as TGCGCCAGCAGCCAAGAATCTCCGGCAGAGGCAGATACGCAGTATTTT. The chain links TRBV4-1 to TRBJ2-3, with D uncertain. V was trimmed by 0 bases and J by 4 bases, leaving 14 bases between them. The CDR3 length is 16 residues. From germline, CDR1 is MGHRA and CDR2 YSYEKL.